Below are 29 T cell receptor beta chains sequenced from a single sample in a study of response to subunit inactivated influenza vaccine. Via MiXCR, TCRdb re-called the RT-PCR reads, giving one row per CDR3 protein. The data contain 610,000 or so distinct CDR3 sequences, around 15% of them singletons. Sequenced material: PBMCs from blood, taken 11 to 12 days after vaccination. These TCRs come from a man in his forties or fifties who received an inactivated influenza vaccine.

The rearrangement links TRBV3-1 to TRBJ2-1; the match to TRBD2 covers 14 bases. CDR1 and CDR2 from the germline V gene are LGHDT and YNNKEL (reference sequence). V trimming: 4 bases; J trimming: 4 bases; junction bases outside the gene matches: 6. The CDR3 runs to 17 residues. The CDR3 DNA sequence: TGTGCCAGCAGCCGTGGGGGGACTAGCGGGAGTTACAATGAGCAGTTCTTC. As protein: CASSRGGTSGSYNEQFF.

In this sample, this clonotype turned up a few times. The chain combines TRBV3-1 with TRBJ2-5, with 11 bases fitting TRBD2. Per the germline V gene, CDR1 is LGHDT and CDR2 is YNNKEL (reference sequence). This CDR3 is 15 amino acids long. Trimming removed 6 bases from V and 2 bases from J; junction bases left unmatched: 5. CDR3 loop: CASSHRLAGQETQYF. For the CDR3, the DNA is TGTGCCAGCAGTCACCGACTAGCGGGACAAGAGACCCAGTACTTC.

This clonotype appeared a few times. V usage is TRBV20-1 and J usage is TRBJ2-1; the D gene is possibly TRBD2 (5 bases). The CDR3 sequence is 15 residues long. Germline V CDR1 and CDR2: DFQATT, SNEGSKA (reference sequence). The ends were cut back, 5 bases at V and 0 bases at J, with 14 bases in the middle. The CDR3 DNA is TGCAGTGCTCCCCGGGGTGGGTTCTCCTACAATGAGCAGTTCTTC. Its protein product is CSAPRGGFSYNEQFF.

This clonotype was seen a handful of times. The chain combines TRBV29-1 with TRBJ2-5; 7 nucleotides match TRBD1. There are 13 residues in the CDR3. V gave up 4 bases and J gave up 4 bases; unmatched junction bases: 6. Per germline, CDR1 SQVTM and CDR2 ANQGSEA. CDR3: CSVVQGIGETQYF. DNA of the CDR3: TGCAGCGTTGTACAGGGGATTGGAGAGACCCAGTACTTC.

This clonotype was detected many times. This chain joins TRBV7-8 and TRBJ1-5; D not certain. Germline V gene data show CDR1 as SGHVS and CDR2 as FQNEAQ. V dropped 5 bases and J dropped 2 bases, with 16 bases sitting between them. CDR3 length equals 16 residues. CDR3 sequence: CASSARPSHGNQPQHF. The CDR3 DNA reads TGTGCCAGCAGCGCCAGACCCTCACATGGCAATCAGCCCCAGCATTTT.

This clonotype turned up a few times. This chain links TRBV15 with TRBJ2-1; no clear D gene. Germline V CDR1 and CDR2: LNHNV, YYDKDF (reference sequence). The CDR3 is 14 residues long. Between the trimmed V and J ends, which lost 0 bases and 9 bases, there was a span of 12 bases. The CDR3 DNA sequence: TGTGCCACCAGCAGAGAGCGGCTGGCCCCTGAGCAGTTCTTC. It codes for CATSRERLAPEQFF.

A few counts support this clonotype. The V call is TRBV11-3, the J call TRBJ2-3; D may be TRBD2 (6 bases). The CDR3 extends over 15 amino acids. V gave up 4 bases and J gave up 4 bases, with 15 bases separating them. Germline V gene sequence: CDR1 SGHNT, CDR2 YENEEA. CDR3 coding DNA: TGTGCCAGCAGCTCGGGACTCCCCGGCGCAGATACGCAGTATTTT. Amino acid sequence: CASSSGLPGADTQYF.

This chain connects TRBV24-1 to TRBJ2-1, with a weak D call TRBD2 (7 bases). Trimming removed 9 bases from V and 9 bases from J, with 14 bases in between. Per the germline V gene, CDR1 is KGHDR and CDR2 is SFDVKD. The CDR3 sequence is 12 residues long. The CDR3 nucleotides read TGTGCCACCCACGGGGGGCATTCTGAGCAGTTCTTC. This gives the protein CATHGGHSEQFF.

The table lists this clonotype with many counts. J is TRBJ2-2 and V is TRBV6-1; 7 positions match TRBD1. Trimming at V came to 6 bases and at J to 6 bases, leaving 4 bases not matched to a gene. The germline V gene encodes CDR1 MNHNS and CDR2 SASEGT. This CDR3 region has 13 residues. The CDR3 region is CASRTGLAGELFF. The CDR3 DNA reads TGTGCCAGCAGGACAGGGTTGGCCGGGGAGCTGTTTTTT.

This clonotype was counted only a few times. The chain has TRBV28 and TRBJ2-3, with D tentatively TRBD1 (5 bases). The CDR3 runs 15 residues. Germline loops: CDR1 MDHEN, CDR2 SYDVKM. Trimming removed 4 bases from V and 2 bases from J, with 13 bases in between. DNA for the CDR3: TGTGCCAGCAGTTCCACAGGAAACCCCACAGATACGCAGTATTTT. It yields the protein CASSSTGNPTDTQYF.

V gene TRBV7-2 combines with J gene TRBJ2-7; either TRBD1 or TRBD2 may supply D (5 bases each). V lost 1 base to trimming and J lost 7 bases, with 14 bases between them. The CDR3 totals 14 residues. Germline CDR1 SGHTA, CDR2 FQGNSA. CDR3 loop: CASSLVWGRGEQYF. In DNA form, the CDR3 reads TGTGCCAGCAGCTTAGTTTGGGGCAGAGGGGAGCAGTACTTC.

The V call is TRBV7-8, the J call TRBJ2-7, with D possibly called TRBD1 or TRBD2 (5 bases each). The CDR3 covers 11 residues. Germline V lookup: CDR1 SGHVS, CDR2 FQNEAQ. The CDR3 DNA sequence: TGTTTCGGGACCACCCGTCGGGAGCAGTACTTC. Protein sequence: CFGTTRREQYF.

Details on this clonotype: Sequence at one end of the junction differs from germline and may be a read error. The V gene is TRBV7-7, the J gene TRBJ2-1; the match to TRBD2 covers 9 bases. CDR1 is SSHAT, CDR2 FNYEAQ, per germline (reference sequence). CDR3 length: 16 residues. This chain's CDR3 is CASSPDLAGSYNEQFF. The DNA of the CDR3 is TGTGCTAGCAGCCCGGATCTAGCGGGGTCCTACAATGAGCAGTTCTTC.

This clonotype has ten or more counts. This sequence joins TRBV6-1 and TRBJ1-6, with 10 bases lining up with TRBD1. Germline V gene lookup returns CDR1 MNHNS and CDR2 SASEGT. The length of the CDR3 is 15 residues. V dropped 4 bases and J dropped 11; count of bases not matched to a gene: 8. In nucleotides, the CDR3 is TGTGCCAGCAGTGTCACCGGGACAGGGGAGACACCCCTCCACTTT. It codes for CASSVTGTGETPLHF.

This chain uses TRBV7-8 with TRBJ1-2, with a tentative D call TRBD1 (5 bases). Germline V lookup: CDR1 SGHVS, CDR2 FQNEAQ. V was pared by 2 bases and J by 7 bases, with 14 bases between. The CDR3 consists of 14 residues. CDR3 sequence (DNA): TGTGCCAGCAGCTTATCGGGGGTTGGAGGTGGCTACACCTTC. Its protein product is CASSLSGVGGGYTF.

The J gene is TRBJ1-3, the V gene TRBV12-3 or TRBV12-4; D may be TRBD1 (5 bases). The length of the CDR3 is 14 residues. CDR3 bases: TGTGGCGGCCTCGGGGGTCCCTCTGGAAACACCATATATTTT. It specifies CGGLGGPSGNTIYF.

As for this clonotype: With a much larger clone just one base away, this may be a read error. V usage is TRBV4-1 and J usage is TRBJ1-1; weak D call: TRBD1 (6 bases). From germline, CDR1 is MGHRA and CDR2 YSYEKL. Trimming took off 6 bases at V and 5 bases at J, with 16 bases between the two ends. This CDR3 is built from 14 residues. CDR3 sequence reads: CASRATGHLTEAFF. DNA for the CDR3: TGCGCCAGCAGAGCTACGGGACACCTGACTGAAGCTTTCTTT.

This clonotype was counted a few times. V is TRBV29-1 and J is TRBJ2-1; D unclear. This CDR3 has 12 residues. Germline CDR1 is SQVTM and CDR2 is ANQGSEA. Deletions cut 8 bases from V and 6 bases from J, with 14 bases between. CDR3 loop: CSIEQGSNEQFF. In DNA form, the CDR3 reads TGCAGCATCGAGCAAGGGTCCAATGAGCAGTTCTTC.

The chain recombines TRBV12-3 or TRBV12-4 with TRBJ1-5, with 7 bases matching TRBD1. J was trimmed by 6 bases and V by 3 bases; bases with no gene match: 5. The CDR3 sequence is 14 residues long. The CDR3 nucleotides read TGTGCCAGCAGTTTTACAGGGGAAGGTCAGCCCCAGCATTTT. It translates to CASSFTGEGQPQHF.

The chain is built from TRBV19 and TRBJ2-2; 13 nucleotides line up with TRBD2. J was trimmed by 4 bases and V by 5 bases; bases with no gene match: 4. Germline CDR1 is LNHDA and CDR2 is SQIVND (reference sequence). The CDR3 has 16 amino acids. CDR3 sequence: CASSPGLAGPTGELFF. CDR3 sequence (DNA): TGTGCCAGTAGTCCGGGACTAGCGGGACCCACCGGGGAGCTGTTTTTT.

This clonotype was observed a few times. The V gene is TRBV20-1, the J gene TRBJ2-5; D is perhaps TRBD2 (6 bases). The V gene's germline CDR1 is DFQATT and CDR2 SNEGSKA (reference sequence). The CDR3 is 13 residues long. V shed 3 bases and J shed 3 bases, with 11 bases lying between them. The CDR3 DNA is TGCAGTGCTAGCGGCGGGGCCAAAGAGACCCAGTACTTC. The encoded protein is CSASGGAKETQYF.

The rearrangement uses TRBV5-6 and TRBJ2-3, with TRBD2 matching over 11 bases. Germline loops: CDR1 SGHDT, CDR2 YYEEEE. Unmatched junction bases numbered 11, after V lost 4 bases and J lost 4 bases. The CDR3 totals 17 residues. The CDR3 reads CASSPPLAGVRADTQYF. CDR3 nucleotide sequence: TGTGCCAGCAGCCCCCCACTAGCGGGAGTTCGGGCAGATACGCAGTATTTT.

The chain joins TRBV10-2 to TRBJ2-1; D is possibly TRBD1 or TRBD2 (5 bases each). The CDR3 is 13 residues long. In germline, CDR1 is WSHSY, CDR2 SAAADI. Between the trimmed V and J ends, which lost 7 bases and 8 bases, there was a span of 15 bases. CDR3 bases: TGCGCCAGCATGGGGGTCCACAACCATGAGCAGTTCTTC. This translates into CASMGVHNHEQFF.

V usage is TRBV19 and J usage is TRBJ2-1; D is unresolved. This CDR3 has 16 amino acids. Trimming pared 6 bases from V and 0 bases from J, leaving 15 bases between. CDR1 LNHDA and CDR2 SQIVND come from the germline V gene (reference sequence). In DNA, the CDR3 is TGTGCCAGTAGCAAATTGTCTTTGAGCTCCTACAATGAGCAGTTCTTC. Amino acids: CASSKLSLSSYNEQFF.

This clonotype was recorded many times. The rearrangement joins TRBV6-1 to TRBJ2-3; 8 bases align to TRBD2. Germline assignment: CDR1 MNHNS and CDR2 SASEGT. The CDR3 is 15 residues long. Losses at the gene ends were 4 bases for V and 4 bases for J; bases not matched to a gene: 7. CDR3 DNA: TGTGCCAGCAGTGGATCGGGACTAGGAGCAGATACGCAGTATTTT. Protein: CASSGSGLGADTQYF.

The chain couples TRBV7-8 to TRBJ2-1, with D tentatively TRBD2 (6 bases). Trimming took 3 bases from V and 0 from J, leaving 12 bases between them. From germline, CDR1 is SGHVS and CDR2 FQNEAQ. The CDR3 is made up of 16 amino acids. This chain's CDR3 is CASSFPGGFSYNEQFF. In nucleotides, the CDR3 is TGTGCCAGCAGCTTTCCCGGGGGTTTCTCCTACAATGAGCAGTTCTTC.

CDR3 DNA sequence: TGTGCCAGCAGCGAAGGGACTAGCGGGAGGGCCGGCGAGCAGTTCTTC. Amino acid sequence: CASSEGTSGRAGEQFF. The rearrangement joins TRBV5-6 to TRBJ2-1, with TRBD2 matching 16 bases. Trimming cost V 4 bases and J 10 bases; bases outside gene matches: 8. The CDR3 length is 16 residues. Germline values: CDR1 SGHDT, CDR2 YYEEEE.

The rearrangement joins TRBV29-1 to TRBJ2-7; either TRBD1 or TRBD2 may fit D (6 bases each). V dropped 7 bases and J dropped 4 bases, with 14 bases sitting between them. This CDR3 is 12 amino acids long. Germline loops: CDR1 SQVTM, CDR2 ANQGSEA. The chain's CDR3 is CSASIGGYEQYF. The CDR3 nucleotides are TGCAGCGCCTCCATAGGGGGGTACGAGCAGTACTTC.

This chain joins TRBV5-6 and TRBJ1-2, with 10 bases identical to TRBD1. V lost 5 bases to trimming and J lost 4 bases; unmatched junction nucleotides: 8. CDR3 length: 15 residues. Germline V lookup: CDR1 SGHDT, CDR2 YYEEEE. The CDR3 spells CASSHWTGGAYGYTF. CDR3 coding DNA: TGTGCCAGCAGTCATTGGACAGGGGGAGCCTATGGCTACACCTTC.